This T cell receptor (beta chain) derives from a study of blood T cell repertoires in COVID-19. Overall study context: The analysed material was cDNA or gDNA that came from T cells, B-cell-depleted T cells, or PBMCs.

The V gene end was trimmed by 6 bases and the J gene end by 2 bases; junction bases not matched to a gene: 9. This CDR3 spans 16 amino acids. CDR1 and CDR2 from the germline V gene are MNHEY and SMNVEV (reference sequence). TCRdb keeps only in-frame clones here, not all; method: immunoSEQ multiplex PCR. The sample includes 200,000 to 250,000 clones, 70% to 90% seen only once; the top ten take 6.2%. This TCR was recovered from a man aged 55 to 70 with acute or convalescent COVID-19. The sequencing input was peripheral blood. The chain combines TRBV27 with TRBJ2-2; 7 nucleotides align to TRBD2. CDR3 residues: CASRGRAGTNTGELFF. The CDR3, as DNA: TGTGCCAGCAGGGGGAGGGCAGGGACCAACACCGGGGAGCTGTTTTTT.